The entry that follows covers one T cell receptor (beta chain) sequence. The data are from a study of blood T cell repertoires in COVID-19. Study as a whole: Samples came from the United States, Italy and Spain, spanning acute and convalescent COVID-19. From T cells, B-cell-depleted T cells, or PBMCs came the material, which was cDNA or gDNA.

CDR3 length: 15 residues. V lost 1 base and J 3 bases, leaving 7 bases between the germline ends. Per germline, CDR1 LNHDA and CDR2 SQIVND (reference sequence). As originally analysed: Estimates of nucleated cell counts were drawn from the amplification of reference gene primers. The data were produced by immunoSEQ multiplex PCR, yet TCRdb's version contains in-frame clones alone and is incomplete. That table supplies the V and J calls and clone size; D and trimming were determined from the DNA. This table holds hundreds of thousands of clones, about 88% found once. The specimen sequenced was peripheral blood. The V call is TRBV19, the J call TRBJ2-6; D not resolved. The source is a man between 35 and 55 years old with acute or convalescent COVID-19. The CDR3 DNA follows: TGTGCCAGTAGTATAGCGCTAGGTGGGGCCAACGTCCTGACTTTC. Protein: CASSIALGGANVLTF.